The clone carrying this T cell receptor (beta chain) was found many times. Its antigen remains unidentified. The V and J ends lost 4 bases and 1 base respectively, with 16 bases between them. The CDR3 has 16 amino acids. This entry belongs to a study of Graves' ophthalmopathy and Graves' hyperthyroidism. Overall study results and limits: Blood also carried most expanded thyroid clonotypes exceeding 0.001 frequency.

The authors amplified TCR beta CDR3 regions, and they did so from RNA transcripts for repertoire sequencing. In the first round, RT-PCR was carried out with HTBI primers, and a multiplex PCR formed the second round. Via MiXCR, TCRdb re-called the multiplex PCR reads, giving one row per CDR3 protein. The sample contains 300,000 to 350,000 distinct CDR3 sequences, about a sixth of which appear only once. Moderately to severely active ophthalmopathy under 3 months, CAS at least 3, NOSPECS at least 4. Patients were diagnosed from clinical symptoms, serum thyroxine, TRAb, thyroid ultrasound and orbital computed tomography. PBMCs were isolated by Ficoll-Paque density gradient centrifugation, using roughly 9.7 ml of fresh peripheral blood as the starting material.

Sequencing was carried out using peripheral blood. This chain connects TRBV12-3 or TRBV12-4 to TRBJ2-5; perhaps TRBD1 as D (5 bases). The TCR sequence derives from an adult man with Graves' ophthalmopathy. The CDR3 region has the DNA TGTGCCAGCAGTTCGGCCATGACAGAGCCCCAAGAGACCCAGTACTTC. Its translation is CASSSAMTEPQETQYF.